Below are 10 T cell receptor beta chains sequenced from a single sample in a study of OX40 agonist ivuxolimab in advanced cancers. Measured with immunoSEQ multiplex PCR; TCRdb has only the in-frame clones, and not every one. The table shows about 15,000 clones, with 78% occurring only once. The sample in question was CD4+ or CD8+ T cells sorted from blood, obtained in a trial of the OX40 agonist ivuxolimab. These receptors came from an adult with an advanced solid tumor such as melanoma, head and neck, liver or kidney cancer.

This clone was picked up a small number of times. The V gene is TRBV13, the J gene TRBJ2-1; D is tentatively TRBD1 or TRBD2 (5 bases each). CDR1 is PRHDT, CDR2 FYEKMQ, per germline (reference sequence). V was pared by 6 bases and J by 0 bases, with 9 bases between. The CDR3 is made up of 14 amino acids. CDR3: CASSPGSSYNEQFF. The CDR3 coding sequence is TGTGCCAGCAGTCCAGGGAGCTCCTACAATGAGCAGTTCTTC.

The chain joins TRBV27 to TRBJ1-2; D is possibly TRBD1 (5 bases). From germline, CDR1 is MNHEY and CDR2 SMNVEV (reference sequence). V was clipped by 2 bases and J by 7 bases, with 8 bases between them. This CDR3 spans 12 amino acids. CDR3 amino acids: CASSLGGSGYTF. The CDR3 nucleotides read TGTGCCAGCAGTTTAGGGGGGAGTGGCTACACCTTC.

V usage is TRBV27 and J usage is TRBJ2-7; 9 bases are shared with TRBD1. J gave up 0 bases and V 2 bases, and 2 bases lay outside the gene matches. Germline V gives CDR1 MNHEY, CDR2 SMNVEV (reference sequence). The CDR3 contains 15 residues. CDR3 nucleotides: TGTGCCAGCAGTTTAGGGACAGGGTACTCCTACGAGCAGTACTTC. It codes for CASSLGTGYSYEQYF.

DNA for the CDR3: TGTGCCAGCAGCCCCAGCCCCGGGACAGGGATCTACACAGATACGCAGTATTTT. It codes for CASSPSPGTGIYTDTQYF. The rearrangement links TRBV28 to TRBJ2-3; 9 bases fit TRBD1. Germline trimming cut 6 bases from V and 2 bases from J; bases unmatched to any gene: 15. The V gene's germline CDR1 is MDHEN and CDR2 SYDVKM. CDR3 length: 18 amino acids.

V gene TRBV9 combines with J gene TRBJ2-3, with 15 bases fitting TRBD2. After removal of 2 bases from V and 4 bases from J, the junction contained 2 bases not matched to a gene. Germline lookup yields CDR1 SGDLS and CDR2 YYNGEE. CDR3 length equals 16 residues. DNA for the CDR3: TGTGCCAGCAGCGTGAGGACTAGCGGGGGGGCAGATACGCAGTATTTT. Translated, it gives CASSVRTSGGADTQYF.

The gene calls are TRBV4-3 and TRBJ2-1; D gene ambiguous. V gave up 1 base and J gave up 3 bases, with 7 bases separating them. Per the germline V gene, CDR1 is LGHNA and CDR2 is YSLEER. The CDR3 covers 14 residues. In DNA, the CDR3 is TGCGCCAGCAGCCAAGTGGACGACTACAATGAGCAGTTCTTC. Translated, it gives CASSQVDDYNEQFF.

The chain uses TRBV7-9 and TRBJ2-7; D gene ambiguous. Germline CDR1 and CDR2: SEHNR and FQNEAQ (reference sequence). The CDR3 sequence is 11 residues long. V was cut by 5 bases and J by 7 bases, with 9 bases left in between. The CDR3 DNA reads as TGTGCCAGCAGCCCGTCGGAAGAGCAGTACTTC. Its protein product is CASSPSEEQYF.

V usage is TRBV9 and J usage is TRBJ2-3; 7 bases match TRBD2. The CDR3 contains 14 residues. After removal of 3 bases from V and 0 bases from J, the junction contained 1 base not matched to a gene. Germline V gives CDR1 SGDLS, CDR2 YYNGEE. CDR3 protein: CASSAAGSTDTQYF. For the CDR3, the DNA is TGTGCCAGCAGCGCAGCGGGGAGCACAGATACGCAGTATTTT.

This clone was found a few times. The chain recombines TRBV4-3 with TRBJ2-2, with D maybe TRBD2 (7 bases). Trimming left V 0 bases short and J 6 bases short, with 14 bases between. This CDR3 has 16 residues. The germline CDR1 and CDR2 sequences are LGHNA and YSLEER. The CDR3 region has the DNA TGCGCCAGCAGCCAAGATAGAGGGGGGGCCGCCGGGGAGCTGTTTTTT. Its protein product is CASSQDRGGAAGELFF.

A single count supports this clone. This sequence joins TRBV9 and TRBJ2-3, with 8 bases matching TRBD2. Trimming cost V 1 base and J 3 bases; bases outside gene matches: 4. The CDR3 sequence is 15 residues long. Per germline, CDR1 SGDLS and CDR2 YYNGEE. This CDR3 reads CASSVRAGETDTQYF. Written as DNA, the CDR3 is TGTGCCAGCAGCGTAAGAGCGGGGGAAACAGATACGCAGTATTTT.